Listed below are T cell receptor beta chains from one sample, sequenced in a study of OX40 agonist ivuxolimab in advanced cancers. Sequencing used immunoSEQ multiplex PCR; TCRdb keeps in-frame clones, though not all of them. The sample yields about 62,000 clones, roughly 88% seen once. The material sequenced was CD4+ or CD8+ T cells sorted from blood, taken in a trial of the OX40 agonist ivuxolimab. The origin of the receptors is an adult with an advanced solid tumor such as melanoma, head and neck, liver or kidney cancer. Each CDR3 is given with its conserved first and last residue. The order of the fields is J gene, clone size, D gene, V gene, CDR3 DNA, CDR3 protein. D genes are given only for firm matches. Some rows mark clone size as missing; the rest say once, few, many or name a class of expanded clone.

>TRBJ2-1|.|TRBD2|TRBV6-6
TGTGCCAGCAGTCCCGGGACTAGCGGGAGAAGGGGTGAGCAGTTCTTC
CASSPGTSGRRGEQFF
>TRBJ1-1|.|TRBD1|TRBV20-1
TGCAGTGCGCTGGGACAGAATGAAGCTTTCTTT
CSALGQNEAFF
>TRBJ1-3|.|.|TRBV2
TGTGCCAGCAGTGACAGGTGGGGCTCTGGAAACACCATATATTTT
CASSDRWGSGNTIYF
>TRBJ2-3|few|.|TRBV5-1
TGCGCCAGCAGCTCCACCCCGGGACTGACAAGTAGAGATACGCAGTATTTT
CASSSTPGLTSRDTQYF
>TRBJ1-1|once|TRBD1|TRBV19
TGTGCCAGTAGTGCTGCCGGGACAGTCAACACTGAAGCTTTCTTT
CASSAAGTVNTEAFF
>TRBJ2-3|.|.|TRBV11-2
TGTGCCAGCAGCTTAGATCGGAGCACAGATACGCAGTATTTT
CASSLDRSTDTQYF
>TRBJ1-2|.|.|TRBV15
TGTGCCACCAGCAGAGGAGTTAACTATGGCTACACCTTC
CATSRGVNYGYTF
>TRBJ2-4|.|.|TRBV2
TGTGCCAGCAGTGACGGGGGGCTTAGGGACATTCAGTACTTC
CASSDGGLRDIQYF
>TRBJ1-4|.|TRBD1|TRBV18
TGTGCCAGCTCATCATCCGGGACAGGAGGGATCGGAGGGGAAAAACTGTTTTTT
CASSSSGTGGIGGEKLFF
>TRBJ2-7|.|.|TRBV10-3
TGTGCCATCAGTGAGCCGCTCTCCTACGAGCAGTACTTC
CAISEPLSYEQYF
>TRBJ2-1|.|.|TRBV11-2
TGTGCCAGCAGCTTAGGCCCCTCGGGAAGGAGGGTACTGAATGAGCAGTTCTTC
CASSLGPSGRRVLNEQFF
>TRBJ2-7|.|TRBD1|TRBV11-2
TGTGCCAGCAGCTTAACGGACAGGAACTACGAGCAGTACTTC
CASSLTDRNYEQYF
>TRBJ1-2|.|.|TRBV5-1
TGCGCCAGCAGTTCTGACTCCGGAGGGAACTATGGCTACACCTTC
CASSSDSGGNYGYTF
>TRBJ1-4|.|TRBD1|TRBV27
TGTGCCAGCAGTAATCCTCGGACAGGCCTCTTTGAAAAACTGTTTTTT
CASSNPRTGLFEKLFF
>TRBJ2-2|.|TRBD1|TRBV14
TGTGCCAGCAGTCAACAGGGGAAGAACACCGGGGAGCTGTTTTTT
CASSQQGKNTGELFF
>TRBJ2-7|.|TRBD1|TRBV9
TGTGCCAGCAGCCCAGGACAGGGTGTGGGCGAGCAGTACTTC
CASSPGQGVGEQYF
>TRBJ2-3|.|.|TRBV5-3
TGTGCTAGAGGGGTTACGCAGTATTTT
CARGVTQYF
>TRBJ2-1|.|.|TRBV7-9
TGTGCCAGCAGCTCCCGGCAGAGCTCCTACAATGAGCAGTTCTTC
CASSSRQSSYNEQFF
>TRBJ1-2|.|.|TRBV27
TGTGCCAGCGGTCGTTCAGGCGGTGATTATGGCTACACCTTC
CASGRSGGDYGYTF
>TRBJ2-7|.|.|TRBV5-1
TGCGCCAGCAGTGCTGGGGGGTCCGCCTACGAGCAGTACTTC
CASSAGGSAYEQYF
>TRBJ2-5|.|.|TRBV7-3
TGTGCCAGCAGCTTAGGCAGTCAAGAGACCCAGTACTTC
CASSLGSQETQYF
>TRBJ2-1|.|TRBD2|TRBV5-6
TGTGCCAGCAGCGCGAATAGCGGGAGGGCCTGGAATGAGCAGTTCTTC
CASSANSGRAWNEQFF
>TRBJ1-1|.|TRBD1|TRBV18
TGTGCCAGCTCACTACAAGCCCCGGGACAGCGGAACACTGAAGCTTTCTTT
CASSLQAPGQRNTEAFF
>TRBJ1-5|few|.|TRBV28
TGTGCAATAGTCCCGGGGGGTCCCAATCAGCCCCAGCATTTT
CAIVPGGPNQPQHF
>TRBJ2-1|.|TRBD2|TRBV7-2
TGTGCCAGCAGCCCACCCGGGACTAGCGGGATCAATGAGCAGTTCTTC
CASSPPGTSGINEQFF
>TRBJ1-5|once|TRBD1|TRBV2
TGTGCCAGCAGTCGGGGGGACAGGGGGCCCGGTCAGCCCCAGCATTTT
CASSRGDRGPGQPQHF
>TRBJ2-1|.|TRBD1|TRBV6-6
TGTGCCAGCTTAAGGACAGGGGGCGATGAGCAGTTCTTC
CASLRTGGDEQFF
>TRBJ1-1|.|.|TRBV7-9
TGTGCCAGCAGCGGGTGGAACACTGAAGCTTTCTTT
CASSGWNTEAFF
>TRBJ2-3|.|.|TRBV7-9
TGTGCCAGCAGCTCCCCCCTGAGGGTGAGCACAGATACGCAGTATTTT
CASSSPLRVSTDTQYF
>TRBJ1-2|.|.|TRBV29-1
TGCAGCGTGATGTCCCCTTATAACTATGGCTACACCTTC
CSVMSPYNYGYTF
>TRBJ2-2|.|.|TRBV27
TGTGCCAGCAGGGAAGACAGGAGTCCGAACACCGGGGAGCTGTTTTTT
CASREDRSPNTGELFF
>TRBJ2-2|.|.|TRBV5-1
TGCGCCAGCAGCTTGGGCGGGAACGCCGGGGAGCTGTTTTTT
CASSLGGNAGELFF
>TRBJ1-2|.|.|TRBV6-4
TGTGCCAGCAGTGACTCTGATGGGTTCAATGGCTACACCTTC
CASSDSDGFNGYTF
>TRBJ2-7|once|.|TRBV15
TGTGCCACCAGCAGAGATTGGGACGAGCAGTACTTC
CATSRDWDEQYF
>TRBJ2-7|.|.|TRBV19
TGTGCCAGTAGTATGTCGGCGGTCGGCGAGCAGTACTTC
CASSMSAVGEQYF